These 28 T cell receptor beta chains share one sample of origin, sequenced in a study of T-cell memory formation after mild COVID-19. TCRdb re-derived calls from the 5' RACE reads in MiXCR, one entry per CDR3 protein. Seen here are roughly 15,000 distinct CDR3 sequences, 23% observed once, and the top ten hold around 56%. The sequencing input was PBMCs or a T cell subset sorted from them (not recorded which). The receptors come from a man younger than 30 who had mild COVID-19 (a few samples of this study predate the infection). Cell type and time point are not known.

V usage is TRBV18 and J usage is TRBJ2-1, with D possibly matching TRBD1 (6 bases). Trimming left V 4 bases short and J 4 bases short, with 14 bases between. Germline CDR1 is KGHSH and CDR2 is LQKENI. The CDR3 is 15 residues long. The CDR3 nucleotides are TGTGCCAGCTCACGACGACTCGGACAGTACAATGAGCAGTTCTTC. As protein: CASSRRLGQYNEQFF.

This clonotype appeared many times. The rearrangement links TRBV20-1 to TRBJ1-2, with 7 bases matching TRBD1. Germline assignment: CDR1 DFQATT and CDR2 SNEGSKA (reference sequence). The CDR3 sequence is 14 residues long. Trimming cost V 3 bases and J 0 bases; bases outside gene matches: 4. The CDR3 sequence: CSASGTAANYGYTF. DNA of the CDR3: TGCAGTGCTAGTGGGACAGCAGCTAACTATGGCTACACCTTC.

This clonotype has ten or more counts. Written as DNA, the CDR3 is TGTGCCAGCAGCGGACAGGGGGCCCGGAATGAGCAGTTCTTC. It codes for CASSGQGARNEQFF. The rearrangement uses TRBV5-5 and TRBJ2-1; 11 bases match TRBD1. The length of the CDR3 is 14 residues. V gave up 4 bases and J gave up 7 bases; unmatched junction bases: 4. Germline loops: CDR1 SGHKS, CDR2 YYEKEE (reference sequence).

In its sample, this clonotype was seen many times. The V gene is TRBV11-2, the J gene TRBJ1-4; TRBD1 aligns across 7 bases. CDR1 and CDR2 (germline): SGHAT, FQNNGV. CDR3 length: 17 amino acids. The V segment lost 4 bases and the J segment 5 bases; nucleotides outside the gene matches: 13. For the CDR3, the DNA is TGTGCCAGCAGCTCACCCTACGACAGGGAACCGAATGAAAAACTGTTTTTT. Protein: CASSSPYDREPNEKLFF.

This clonotype came up many times. The DNA of the CDR3 is TGTGCCACCAGTGATTTGCAGAGTGGCCGAGGGCAGTACTTC. Translating gives CATSDLQSGRGQYF. The genes are TRBV24-1 and TRBJ2-7; D gene ambiguous. The ends were cut back, 0 bases at V and 9 bases at J, with 14 bases in the middle. Germline loops: CDR1 KGHDR, CDR2 SFDVKD. There are 14 residues in the CDR3.

This chain connects TRBV5-1 to TRBJ2-1; 8 bases are shared with TRBD2. Germline V gene sequence: CDR1 SGHRS, CDR2 YFSETQ. The V gene end was trimmed by 4 bases and the J gene end by 9 bases; junction bases not matched to a gene: 9. The CDR3 is 14 residues long. The CDR3 DNA sequence: TGCGCCAGCAGCCCTGGACTAGCCGGGGTTGAGCAGTTCTTC. Translated: CASSPGLAGVEQFF.

The chain is built from TRBV15 and TRBJ2-5, with TRBD1 matching over 7 bases. The CDR3 consists of 14 residues. Germline CDR1 and CDR2: LNHNV and YYDKDF (reference sequence). The trim removed 4 bases at V and 5 bases at J, leaving 7 bases unmatched. The CDR3 reads CATSIDRVEETQYF. The CDR3 nucleotides read TGTGCCACCAGCATTGACAGGGTTGAGGAGACCCAGTACTTC.

This clonotype was counted ten times or more. This sequence joins TRBV6-2 or TRBV6-3 and TRBJ2-2; D is ambiguous. Trimming removed 0 bases from V and 3 bases from J, with 8 bases in between. The germline V gene encodes CDR1 MNHEY and CDR2 SVGEGT. The CDR3 sequence is 15 residues long. The CDR3 sequence: CASSYSELYTGELFF. The CDR3 DNA reads TGTGCCAGCAGTTACTCGGAACTATACACCGGGGAGCTGTTTTTT.

This clonotype was observed at least ten times. This chain links TRBV7-8 with TRBJ1-3; no clear D. Trimming removed 1 base at V and 4 bases at J, with 11 bases between. CDR3 size: 15 residues. Germline V gene lookup returns CDR1 SGHVS and CDR2 FQNEAQ. CDR3 region: CASSLGPAGGNTIYF. CDR3 bases: TGTGCCAGCAGCTTAGGCCCCGCCGGGGGAAACACCATATATTTT. The full variable domain, its missing parts supplied by reference TRBV7-8 and TRBJ1-3, is GAGVSQSPRYKVAKRGQDVALRCDPISGHVSLFWYQQALGQGPEFLTYFQNEAQLDKSGLPSDRFFAERPEGSVSTLKIQRTQQEDSAVYLCASSLGPAGGNTIYFGEGSWLTVV.

At least ten counts were recorded for this clonotype. The chain joins TRBV7-6 to TRBJ2-3, with D tentatively TRBD1 or TRBD2 (6 bases each). This CDR3 region has 15 residues. CDR1 is SGHVS, CDR2 FNYEAQ, per germline. Trimming cost V 1 base and J 4 bases, with 12 bases left between them. The CDR3 loop reads CASSLDRDFPDTQYF. The CDR3, as DNA: TGTGCCAGCAGCTTAGACAGGGACTTTCCAGATACGCAGTATTTT.

V is TRBV7-9 and J is TRBJ1-1, with TRBD1 matching over 8 bases. Germline V CDR1 and CDR2: SEHNR, FQNEAQ (reference sequence). The ends lost 5 bases at V and 4 bases at J; junction bases unmatched: 12. The CDR3 extends over 16 amino acids. CDR3 amino acids: CASSPMTGEGSTEAFF. CDR3 nucleotides: TGTGCCAGCAGCCCCATGACAGGGGAGGGGAGCACTGAAGCTTTCTTT.

The V call is TRBV7-2, the J call TRBJ1-4; a weak D match, TRBD1 (6 bases). The germline CDR1 and CDR2 sequences are SGHTA and FQGNSA. The CDR3 extends over 15 amino acids. Trimming pared 0 bases from V and 6 bases from J, leaving 11 bases between. CDR3 sequence: CASSLAYRVDEKLFF. Written as DNA, the CDR3 is TGTGCCAGCAGCTTAGCGTACAGGGTGGATGAAAAACTGTTTTTT.

The V gene is TRBV15, the J gene TRBJ2-1, with D perhaps TRBD2 (6 bases). V shed 0 bases and J shed 9 bases, with 9 bases lying between them. The CDR3 is 13 amino acids. Germline V gene lookup returns CDR1 LNHNV and CDR2 YYDKDF (reference sequence). This CDR3 reads CATSRETSTEQFF. The CDR3 nucleotides are TGTGCCACCAGCAGAGAGACTAGTACTGAGCAGTTCTTC.

The chain recombines TRBV5-1 with TRBJ2-7; D ambiguous. The germline CDR1 and CDR2 sequences are SGHRS and YFSETQ. V was pared by 0 bases and J by 6 bases, with 4 bases between. The CDR3 is made up of 11 amino acids. DNA of the CDR3: TGCGCCAGCAGCTTGGATGCCGAGCAGTACTTC. Protein: CASSLDAEQYF.

This clonotype was recorded at least ten times. The DNA for the CDR3 is TGTGCCACCAGCAGTGTCCGGGACAGGGGATGGAATCAGCCCCAGCATTTT. Residues: CATSSVRDRGWNQPQHF. The chain is built from TRBV15 and TRBJ1-5; 10 bases agree with TRBD1. The CDR3 contains 17 residues. With 3 bases clipped from V and 4 bases from J, the junction kept 9 bases outside the gene matches. Looked up from germline, CDR1 is LNHNV and CDR2 is YYDKDF (reference sequence).

This chain connects TRBV6-1 to TRBJ2-2, with no clear D. The CDR3 extends over 12 amino acids. V lost 4 bases and J 8 bases, leaving 8 bases between the germline ends. Germline V CDR1 and CDR2: MNHNS, SASEGT. The CDR3 reads CASSVWKGELFF. The CDR3 bases are TGTGCCAGCAGTGTGTGGAAAGGGGAGCTGTTTTTT.

This rearrangement joins TRBV4-1 to TRBJ2-3; D remains ambiguous. The CDR3 covers 14 residues. The germline V gene encodes CDR1 MGHRA and CDR2 YSYEKL. V lost 4 bases and J 4 bases, leaving 12 bases between the germline ends. The CDR3: CASSPSVGPDTQYF. Here the CDR3 DNA reads TGCGCCAGCAGCCCCTCCGTAGGGCCAGATACGCAGTATTTT.

For this clonotype: A read error may be the cause here, since a much bigger clone is one base away. This sequence joins TRBV28 and TRBJ2-7; TRBD2 is a possible D gene (5 bases). Deletions cut 8 bases from V and 2 bases from J, with 16 bases between. Germline V lookup: CDR1 MDHEN, CDR2 SYDVKM. The CDR3 totals 14 residues. The CDR3 loop reads CASGLTWPTYEQYF. DNA of the CDR3: TGTGCCAGCGGACTCACATGGCCTACCTACGAGCAGTACTTC.

The chain recombines TRBV5-1 with TRBJ2-3; possible D gene TRBD1, 5 bases. This CDR3 contains 16 residues. Germline CDR1 SGHRS, CDR2 YFSETQ. With 1 base removed from V and 1 base from J, the gap between germline ends came to 13 bases. The DNA for the CDR3 is TGCGCCAGCAGCTTGACCCGGACAACCCGCACAGATACGCAGTATTTT. Translated, it gives CASSLTRTTRTDTQYF. The whole variable domain, remainder taken from reference TRBV5-1 and TRBJ2-3, is KAGVTQTPRYLIKTRGQQVTLSCSPISGHRSVSWYQQTPGQGLQFLFEYFSETQRNKGNFPGRFSGRQFSNSRSEMNVSTLELGDSALYLCASSLTRTTRTDTQYFGPGTRLTVL.

This clonotype has a handful of counts. In nucleotides, the CDR3 is TGTGCCACCAGCAGCCGGAACGTGGGGCACAGCAATCAGCCCCAGCATTTT. Protein sequence: CATSSRNVGHSNQPQHF. The genes are TRBV15 and TRBJ1-5, with a tentative D call TRBD1 (5 bases). This CDR3 has 17 amino acids. CDR1 LNHNV and CDR2 YYDKDF come from the germline V gene (reference sequence). The V and J ends lost 3 bases and 1 base respectively, with 16 bases between them. Full variable domain (outside the CDR3, taken from reference TRBV15 and TRBJ1-5): DAMVIQNPRYQVTQFGKPVTLSCSQTLNHNVMYWYQQKSSQAPKLLFHYYDKDFNNEADTPDNFQSRRPNTSFCFLDIRSPGLGDTAMYLCATSSRNVGHSNQPQHFGDGTRLSIL.

The chain has TRBV20-1 and TRBJ2-5, with 8 nucleotides matching TRBD2. Germline loops: CDR1 DFQATT, CDR2 SNEGSKA (reference sequence). V lost 2 bases to trimming and J lost 1 base; unmatched junction nucleotides: 3. This CDR3 is 14 amino acids long. CDR3 bases: TGCAGTGCTAGACCGGGGGGGTCCCAAGAGACCCAGTACTTC. Amino acid sequence: CSARPGGSQETQYF.

This clonotype was counted many times. The chain links TRBV4-1 to TRBJ2-5; 7 bases are a match to TRBD2. The CDR3 runs to 15 residues. The germline V gene encodes CDR1 MGHRA and CDR2 YSYEKL. After removal of 1 base from V and 2 bases from J, the junction contained 4 bases not matched to a gene. This CDR3 reads CASSQVGLGQETQYF. As DNA, the CDR3 is TGCGCCAGCAGCCAAGTAGGACTAGGACAAGAGACCCAGTACTTC.

This clonotype has just a few counts. This chain connects TRBV20-1 to TRBJ1-2; the D is unclear. Trimming took off 5 bases at V and 8 bases at J, with 18 bases between the two ends. This CDR3 is 13 amino acids long. Germline V gives CDR1 DFQATT, CDR2 SNEGSKA (reference sequence). CDR3 residues: CSAGPGYGKGYTF. The CDR3 DNA reads as TGCAGTGCTGGACCCGGCTACGGGAAAGGCTACACCTTC.

The V call is TRBV4-3, the J call TRBJ2-7; 8 nucleotides align to TRBD1. Unmatched junction bases numbered 2, after V lost 1 base and J lost 0 bases. Germline loops: CDR1 LGHNA, CDR2 YSLEER. CDR3 length: 15 residues. The CDR3 DNA follows: TGCGCCAGCAGCCAAGGGACAGGGAGCTCCTACGAGCAGTACTTC. As protein: CASSQGTGSSYEQYF.

The DNA of the CDR3 is TGTGCCAGCAGCTTAAGGGTTTACGATGAGCAGTTCTTC. Protein sequence: CASSLRVYDEQFF. The genes are TRBV7-2 and TRBJ2-1, with D unclear. The germline V and J ends were trimmed by 2 bases and 8 bases, with 10 bases remaining between them. CDR3 length: 13 amino acids. The germline V gene encodes CDR1 SGHTA and CDR2 FQGNSA.

DNA for the CDR3: TGTGCCAGCAGTTTCCCTGAGTACGAGCAGTACTTC. Translated, it gives CASSFPEYEQYF. This chain uses TRBV28 with TRBJ2-7; D gene uncertain. Trimming stripped 3 bases from V and 4 bases from J, with 7 bases between. In germline, CDR1 is MDHEN, CDR2 SYDVKM. The length of the CDR3 is 12 residues.

This clonotype has a handful of counts. V is TRBV15 and J is TRBJ2-7; TRBD1 matches 8 bases. The CDR3 sequence is 14 residues long. With 3 bases clipped from V and 2 bases from J, the junction kept 3 bases outside the gene matches. Germline V CDR1 and CDR2: LNHNV, YYDKDF (reference sequence). CDR3 DNA sequence: TGTGCCACCAGCAGCGGGACAGGTCCCTACGAGCAGTACTTC. Translation: CATSSGTGPYEQYF. Full variable domain (outside the CDR3, taken from reference TRBV15 and TRBJ2-7): DAMVIQNPRYQVTQFGKPVTLSCSQTLNHNVMYWYQQKSSQAPKLLFHYYDKDFNNEADTPDNFQSRRPNTSFCFLDIRSPGLGDTAMYLCATSSGTGPYEQYFGPGTRLTVT.

This clonotype was observed at least ten times. This chain links TRBV2 with TRBJ2-7; 7 bases fit TRBD2. Germline CDR1 reads SNHLY; CDR2 reads FYNNEI. V was clipped by 5 bases and J by 5 bases; unmatched bases: 9. This CDR3 comprises 14 residues. CDR3: CASSYPTSFHEQYV. The CDR3, as DNA: TGTGCCAGCAGTTATCCGACTAGCTTCCACGAGCAGTACGTC.